This record looks at one TCR beta chain sequence and its context. Its antigen remains unidentified. The record has no base qualities; no much larger clone is one base away. Using the deep immunoSEQ assay, TCR CDR3 regions were amplified from genomic DNA by multiplex PCR. For each cell subset, the extracted genomic DNA was distributed evenly across all wells of several immunoSEQ 96-well plates, and each plate served as one replicate. For sorted subsets, around 0.2 ug of genomic DNA, equivalent to 25,000 to 35,000 T cell genomes, went into each replicate PCR. Purified libraries were quantified with a Qubit 3.0 fluorometer, sized on a Bioanalyzer 2100, and re-quantified with the KAPA Library Quantification kit. A separate single-read 150-cycle Illumina NextSeq 550 flow cell was used to sequence each immunoSEQ 96-well plate. From the authors' description of their analysis: Because only junctional sequences without quality scores were contained in the immunoSEQ output, filtering matching that applied to full-length reads could not be performed. To assign V/J genes and CDR3, sequences were annotated against IMGT germline references using PyIR, a Python wrapper for IgBLAST v1.9. Reads were removed for weak V/J assignments (E-value above 1e-6), missing CDR3, stop codons, out-of-frame junctions, or ambiguous translated residues. A V3J clonotype was defined by an identical inferred V gene, J gene, and CDR3 amino acid sequence. To compute the percentage overlap between repertoires, the number of shared unique clonotypes was divided by the size of the smaller repertoire. RTK rarefaction, the Chao1 estimator, and Recon v2.1 estimates of unobserved clonotypes were used to assess repertoire richness. Generation probabilities for all TCRbeta clonotypes obtained by the gDNA method from a handful of donors were computed using OLGA. TCRdb holds this immuneACCESS table with in-frame rearrangements only. Some clones are missing; in checked studies, unresolved V genes explain under half, and the rest has no known cause. V and J calls plus clone size are reproduced from that table; the DNA served to infer D and trimming. The sample table holds around 1 million clones, of which less than 85% were seen once. Jointly, the top ten make up over 1.3% of the sample.

Donors were healthy HIV-negative adults with no recently reported acute infections or vaccinations. Every donor was a Caucasian adult residing in Nashville, Tennessee, USA. CD4+ T cells were enriched through magnetic negative selection, after which naive cells were positively selected on CD45RA and the remaining negative fraction served as the memory subset. After blood collection by leukapheresis, PBMCs were isolated using Ficoll-Histopaque density gradient centrifugation and then cryopreserved in the vapor phase of liquid nitrogen. Analytical flow cytometry was used to check the purity and quantity of each magnetically sorted T cell population. Genomic DNA was isolated from every sorted fraction and measured by UV absorbance on a Nanodrop 2000c. The data originate from a study of shared clonotypes between healthy human individuals (dated by TCRdb to the early 2020s). Regarding the research as a whole: The cohort included three men and a couple of women between 18 and 49 years of age. For each donor, CD4 naive and CD4 memory were each run on three plates, CD8 naive on two plates, and CD8 memory on one plate. The study deeply sequenced blood TCR repertoires of several healthy adults to estimate repertoire size and the extent of clonotype sharing between individuals. Libraries were prepared and TCR repertoires were sequenced by different laboratories using diverse techniques, in order to increase sequencing depth and limit assay-specific biases. Per donor, leukapheresis produced somewhere between about 0.85 and 9.5 billion PBMCs. The full study reports these points: Rarefaction of sorted-subset datasets indicated incomplete sequencing despite the large sequencing depth. Based on pairwise subsampling, the degree of clonotype sharing among donors was expected to be affected by sequencing depth. Sharing across a few donors was observed for 5% to 6.5% of naive CD4, under 4% of naive CD8, 2% to 2.5% of memory CD4, and about 0.39% of memory CD8 clonotypes. The small number of donors limited the genetic and exposure-history diversity represented. Only blood was sampled, and tissue TCR repertoires likely differ from those in blood. Larger estimated clonotype richness was generally found for naive subsets than for memory subsets. Compared with non-shared clonotypes, the clonotypes found in all four sorted-subset donors had higher generation probabilities.

According to the germline V gene (reference sequence), CDR1 reads MNHEY and CDR2 reads SMNVEV. From its cysteine to its phenylalanine, the CDR3 spans 14 amino acids. CDR3 DNA is the only sequence kept; it has 42 bases, read in frame from the first base. V is reduced by 5 bases and J by 0 bases, leaving a spacing of 11 bases between them. What was sequenced was memory CD4+ T cells sorted from blood. The cell subset or site label of this sample denotes: CD45RA-negative fraction. The sequence is built from TRBV27 and TRBJ2-7; tentative D gene TRBD2, with 5 bases matching. The TCR sequence derives from a man between 18 and 35 years old in good health. This receptor has the CDR3 CASSIRDASYEQYF. The DNA reads as follows: TGTGCCAGCAGTATCCGGGATGCCTCCTACGAGCAGTACTTC.